One sample yielded the 23 T cell receptor beta chains listed below, sequenced in a study of T cell responses to AZD1222 COVID-19 vaccine. The assay was immunoSEQ multiplex PCR, and TCRdb's table has in-frame clones only and misses some. Counted here are tens of thousands of clones, 80% to 90% occurring once; the ten biggest clones make up about 12%. The sample here was peripheral blood, taken 28 days after the second AZD1222 dose. Source of these receptors: an adult who received the AZD1222 COVID-19 vaccine.

The V and J genes are TRBV7-2 and TRBJ2-2, with no clear D. The V and J ends lost 2 bases and 1 base respectively, with 8 bases between them. The length of the CDR3 is 15 residues. The V gene's germline CDR1 is SGHTA and CDR2 FQGNSA. DNA for the CDR3: TGTGCCAGCAGCTTACAACAGCTGAACACCGGGGAGCTGTTTTTT. This codes for CASSLQQLNTGELFF.

The genes are TRBV27 and TRBJ1-1; the match to TRBD1 covers 7 bases. The trim removed 8 bases at V and 10 bases at J, leaving 16 bases unmatched. Germline CDR1 is MNHEY and CDR2 is SMNVEV (reference sequence). There are 14 residues in the CDR3. CDR3 coding DNA: TGTGCCAGCGCCCCGGCGGACAGGCCTTGGGGAGCTTTCTTT. Protein sequence: CASAPADRPWGAFF.

The chain uses TRBV6-5 and TRBJ1-5, with 7 bases that match TRBD1. The V segment lost 5 bases and the J segment 6 bases; nucleotides outside the gene matches: 7. The germline V gene has CDR1 MNHEY and CDR2 SVGAGI. The CDR3 contains 14 residues. CDR3 sequence (DNA): TGTGCCAGCAGTACACAGGGGTGGAGTCAGCCCCAGCATTTT. The encoded protein is CASSTQGWSQPQHF.

V is TRBV15 and J is TRBJ1-4, with unresolved D. The CDR3 has 12 amino acids. CDR1 LNHNV and CDR2 YYDKDF come from the germline V gene (reference sequence). V lost 8 bases and J 4 bases, leaving 8 bases between the germline ends. CDR3 loop: CATSGNNEKLFF. The CDR3 nucleotides read TGTGCCACCTCTGGCAATAATGAAAAACTGTTTTTT. The complete variable domain, with remaining parts taken from reference TRBV15 and TRBJ1-4, reads DAMVIQNPRYQVTQFGKPVTLSCSQTLNHNVMYWYQQKSSQAPKLLFHYYDKDFNNEADTPDNFQSRRPNTSFCFLDIRSPGLGDTAMYLCATSGNNEKLFFGSGTQLSVL.

This clone was detected once. The chain has TRBV18 and TRBJ1-3; no firm D call. Germline loops: CDR1 KGHSH, CDR2 LQKENI. There are 13 residues in the CDR3. The ends were cut back, 3 bases at V and 3 bases at J, with 6 bases in the middle. CDR3 amino acids: CASSPGIGNTIYF. In DNA, the CDR3 is TGTGCCAGCTCACCGGGGATTGGAAACACCATATATTTT.

This chain uses TRBV6-1 with TRBJ1-5, with D possibly matching TRBD1 (6 bases). CDR1 is MNHNS, CDR2 SASEGT, per germline. The CDR3 spans 14 residues. V lost 2 bases and J 11 bases, leaving 16 bases between the germline ends. Here the CDR3 DNA reads TGTGCCAGCAGTGAAAGAGGGGGATATTGGGCCCAGCATTTT. Amino acids: CASSERGGYWAQHF.

This rearrangement joins TRBV18 to TRBJ2-5, with D maybe TRBD1 (5 bases). The CDR3 sequence is 13 residues long. CDR1 and CDR2 (germline): KGHSH, LQKENI. The V end lost 1 base, the J end lost 2 bases, and 5 bases lay between the germline ends. CDR3 DNA sequence: TGTGCCAGCTCACCACAGGGGCAAGAGACCCAGTACTTC. Protein: CASSPQGQETQYF.

The V call is TRBV28, the J call TRBJ2-7; D not resolved. Trimming took off 5 bases at V and 2 bases at J, with 13 bases between the two ends. The CDR3 loop spans 14 amino acids. Germline V gene sequence: CDR1 MDHEN, CDR2 SYDVKM. Here the CDR3 reads CASSEPTRAYEQYF. In DNA, the CDR3 is TGTGCCAGCAGTGAACCGACGCGAGCCTACGAGCAGTACTTC.

This rearrangement joins TRBV5-1 to TRBJ2-2, with D possibly matching TRBD2 (5 bases). The germline V and J ends were trimmed by 1 base and 0 bases, with 7 bases remaining between them. The CDR3 loop spans 15 amino acids. The V gene's germline CDR1 is SGHRS and CDR2 YFSETQ. Here the CDR3 DNA reads TGCGCCAGCAGCTTGAGCGGAACGAACACCGGGGAGCTGTTTTTT. Amino acid sequence: CASSLSGTNTGELFF.

The chain employs TRBV10-2 and TRBJ2-2; perhaps TRBD1 as D (6 bases). The V end lost 8 bases, the J end lost 1 base, and 11 bases lay between the germline ends. The CDR3 sequence is 14 residues long. The germline V gene has CDR1 WSHSY and CDR2 SAAADI. The CDR3 is CASLRQVNTGELFF. CDR3 nucleotide sequence: TGCGCCAGCCTCAGACAGGTGAACACCGGGGAGCTGTTTTTT.

V is TRBV7-2 and J is TRBJ1-3, with TRBD1 as a possible D gene (5 bases). The CDR3 runs 15 residues. The germline V and J ends were trimmed by 5 bases and 0 bases, with 11 bases remaining between them. Germline values: CDR1 SGHTA, CDR2 FQGNSA. The CDR3 reads CASSTQGFSGNTIYF. The CDR3 coding sequence is TGTGCCAGCAGCACCCAGGGATTCTCTGGAAACACCATATATTTT.

The chain has TRBV20-1 and TRBJ1-1; D not resolved. CDR1 and CDR2 (germline): DFQATT, SNEGSKA (reference sequence). V shed 4 bases and J shed 5 bases, with 5 bases lying between them. The CDR3 contains 10 residues. The CDR3 sequence is CSAKVTEAFF. The CDR3 region has the DNA TGCAGTGCTAAAGTTACTGAAGCTTTCTTT.

The V gene is TRBV6-2 or TRBV6-3, the J gene TRBJ2-7; D ambiguous. The V gene lost 2 bases and the J gene lost 7 bases, with 12 bases spanning the gap. Germline assignment: CDR1 MNHEY and CDR2 SVGEGT. There are 13 residues in the CDR3. CDR3 loop: CASSYLGFGEQYV. The CDR3, as DNA: TGTGCCAGCAGTTACCTGGGGTTTGGGGAGCAGTACGTC.

The gene calls are TRBV2 and TRBJ1-5; no firm D call. Looked up from germline, CDR1 is SNHLY and CDR2 is FYNNEI. The CDR3 has 15 amino acids. V gave up 2 bases and J gave up 4 bases, with 12 bases separating them. In nucleotides, the CDR3 is TGTGCCAGCAGTGAAACGAATCAAGAAAATCAGCCCCAGCATTTT. It codes for CASSETNQENQPQHF.

The chain joins TRBV7-2 to TRBJ1-1, with 7 nucleotides matching TRBD1. Per the germline V gene, CDR1 is SGHTA and CDR2 is FQGNSA. The CDR3 loop spans 20 amino acids. Losses at the gene ends were 0 bases for V and 0 bases for J; bases not matched to a gene: 16. CDR3 coding DNA: TGTGCCAGCAGCTTAGCTTACGCACAGGGGCAAAGGGGGGTGAACACTGAAGCTTTCTTT. Translating it yields CASSLAYAQGQRGVNTEAFF. Using reference TRBV7-2 and TRBJ1-1 for the parts outside the CDR3, the full variable domain is GAGVSQSPSNKVTEKGKDVELRCDPISGHTALYWYRQSLGQGLEFLIYFQGNSAPDKSGLPSDRFSAERTGGSVSTLTIQRTQQEDSAVYLCASSLAYAQGQRGVNTEAFFGQGTRLTVV.

CDR3 coding DNA: TGTGCCAGCAGTTTCTCCTACGAGCAGTACTTC. Translation: CASSFSYEQYF. The chain links TRBV28 to TRBJ2-7; D is ambiguous. V lost 3 bases and J lost 0, with 0 bases in between. Germline CDR1 MDHEN, CDR2 SYDVKM. The CDR3 consists of 11 residues.

The chain recombines TRBV12-5 with TRBJ1-5; 9 nucleotides line up with TRBD1. Germline trimming cut 0 bases from V and 7 bases from J; bases unmatched to any gene: 1. The CDR3 extends over 14 amino acids. CDR1 and CDR2 (germline): LGHNT, FRNRAP. The CDR3 reads CASGLVTGGQPQHF. The DNA of the CDR3 is TGTGCTAGTGGTTTGGTGACAGGGGGACAGCCCCAGCATTTT.

The rearrangement uses TRBV7-8 and TRBJ1-1; D not resolved. Looked up from germline, CDR1 is SGHVS and CDR2 is FQNEAQ. The CDR3 totals 12 residues. V dropped 3 bases and J dropped 7 bases, with 9 bases sitting between them. CDR3 DNA sequence: TGTGCCAGCAGCTTCGTGGCCGGTGAAGCTTTCTTT. Protein: CASSFVAGEAFF.

The V and J genes are TRBV6-2 or TRBV6-3 and TRBJ1-5; TRBD1 agrees at 8 bases. Germline V gene lookup returns CDR1 MNHEY and CDR2 SVGEGT. Trimming at V came to 2 bases and at J to 7 bases, leaving 7 bases not matched to a gene. This CDR3 spans 15 amino acids. The CDR3 reads CASSYQDREGQPQHF. The CDR3 region has the DNA TGTGCCAGCAGTTACCAGGACAGGGAGGGGCAGCCCCAGCATTTT.

This clone was picked up a small number of times. The rearrangement joins TRBV6-5 to TRBJ2-1; D not certain. Trimming took off 6 bases at V and 4 bases at J, with 7 bases between the two ends. This CDR3 is 12 amino acids long. CDR1 is MNHEY and CDR2 is SVGAGI in the germline V gene. The CDR3: CASRPQYNEQFF. The CDR3 nucleotides read TGTGCCAGCAGACCACAATACAATGAGCAGTTCTTC.

This clone was picked up a small number of times. The V and J genes are TRBV9 and TRBJ1-6, with D possibly TRBD1 on 5 matching bases. This CDR3 contains 15 residues. V was cut by 0 bases and J by 7 bases, with 11 bases left in between. Germline assignment: CDR1 SGDLS and CDR2 YYNGEE. CDR3 residues: CASSVAKGTNSPLHF. For the CDR3, the DNA is TGTGCCAGCAGCGTAGCGAAAGGGACCAATTCACCCCTCCACTTT.

The chain is built from TRBV3-1 (or the pseudogene TRBV3-2) and TRBJ2-5, with D unclear. CDR1 and CDR2 from the germline V gene are LGHDT and YNNKEL (reference sequence). The CDR3 totals 15 residues. The V end lost 1 base, the J end lost 7 bases, and 16 bases lay between the germline ends. The chain's CDR3 is CASSQGLGSLGTQYF. DNA for the CDR3: TGTGCCAGCAGCCAAGGGTTAGGGTCGTTGGGGACCCAGTACTTC.

The chain is built from TRBV2 and TRBJ1-1; no reliable D call. Per germline, CDR1 SNHLY and CDR2 FYNNEI. The ends were cut back, 2 bases at V and 1 base at J, with 11 bases in the middle. The CDR3 consists of 15 residues. The CDR3 sequence: CASSENGQRNTEAFF. DNA for the CDR3: TGTGCCAGCAGTGAAAACGGCCAGCGGAACACTGAAGCTTTCTTT. The full variable domain, completed using reference TRBV2 and TRBJ1-1, is EPEVTQTPSHQVTQMGQEVILRCVPISNHLYFYWYRQILGQKVEFLVSFYNNEISEKSEIFDDQFSVERPDGSNFTLKIRSTKLEDSAMYFCASSENGQRNTEAFFGQGTRLTVV.